This T cell receptor (beta chain) derives from a study of blood T cells in healthy people across ages. Broader study findings: Naive T cell percentage and TCR beta diversity correlated strongly.

Combining a sample-barcoded 5' primer with a J-beta primer mix, a second PCR ran for 7 to 11 cycles. TCRdb processed the 5' RACE reads anew with MiXCR; each CDR3 protein has one entry. The sample carries 1.4 million or so distinct CDR3 sequences, about 45% recorded once. This clonotype was detected only a few times. Its antigen is not known. Sequences were obtained from blood. The receptor was isolated from a woman under 30 in good health.

The chain's CDR3 is CASSSYGDRGYEQYF. The CDR3 region has the DNA TGTGCCAGCAGCTCCTACGGGGACCGTGGATACGAGCAGTACTTC. The rearrangement joins TRBV7-9 to TRBJ2-7; D tentatively reads TRBD1 or TRBD2 (5 bases each). The CDR3 covers 15 residues. Trimming cost V 4 bases and J 4 bases, with 17 bases left between them. Germline lookup yields CDR1 SEHNR and CDR2 FQNEAQ (reference sequence).